The present T cell receptor (beta chain) was sequenced within a study of technical replicates of blood from a few donors. The CDR3 loop spans 16 amino acids. Germline V CDR1 and CDR2: MGHRA, YSYEKL. The V and J ends lost 1 base and 2 bases respectively, with 15 bases between them. Repertoires were generated with immunoSEQ multiplex PCR, while TCRdb's copy carries only in-frame clones and drops some. The table has 90,000 to 100,000 clones, 95% seen once. Sequenced input: T cells isolated from PBMCs. The V call is TRBV4-1, the J call TRBJ2-7, with D perhaps TRBD2 (6 bases). This receptor was taken from a human donor in good health. DNA for the CDR3: TGCGCCAGCAGCCAAGTTGGAGGGTCCTCCCCCTACGAGCAGTACTTC. Translation gives CASSQVGGSSPYEQYF.